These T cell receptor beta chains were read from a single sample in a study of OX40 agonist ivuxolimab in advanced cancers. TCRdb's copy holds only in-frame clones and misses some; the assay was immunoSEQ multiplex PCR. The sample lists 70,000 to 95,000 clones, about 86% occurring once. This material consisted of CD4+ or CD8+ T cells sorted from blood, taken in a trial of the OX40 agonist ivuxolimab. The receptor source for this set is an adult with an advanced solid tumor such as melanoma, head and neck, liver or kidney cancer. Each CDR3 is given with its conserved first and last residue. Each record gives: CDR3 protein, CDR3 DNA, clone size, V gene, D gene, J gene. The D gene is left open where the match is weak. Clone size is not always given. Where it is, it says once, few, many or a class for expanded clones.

CDR3 protein: CAWRSTGQETQYF
CDR3 DNA: TGTGCCTGGAGATCGACAGGCCAAGAGACCCAGTACTTC
clone size: -
V gene: TRBV30
D gene: -
J gene: TRBJ2-5

CDR3 protein: CASQPASRSGQPQHF
CDR3 DNA: TGTGCCAGTCAACCGGCCAGCAGGTCTGGTCAGCCCCAGCATTTT
clone size: -
V gene: TRBV19
D gene: -
J gene: TRBJ1-5

CDR3 protein: CASSDEVLSYEQYF
CDR3 DNA: TGTGCCAGCAGCGATGAGGTTCTATCCTACGAGCAGTACTTC
clone size: -
V gene: TRBV7-6
D gene: -
J gene: TRBJ2-7

CDR3 protein: CASSLVGGSYEQYF
CDR3 DNA: TGTGCCAGCAGCTTGGTAGGGGGATCCTACGAGCAGTACTTC
clone size: -
V gene: TRBV5-6
D gene: -
J gene: TRBJ2-7

CDR3 protein: CASSLSSDNEQFF
CDR3 DNA: TGTGCCAGCAGCTTAAGCTCCGACAATGAGCAGTTCTTC
clone size: -
V gene: TRBV11-2
D gene: -
J gene: TRBJ2-1

CDR3 protein: CASSLSGLGTGTENIQYF
CDR3 DNA: TGTGCCAGCAGCCTCAGTGGGCTAGGGACAGGGACGGAAAACATTCAGTACTTC
clone size: -
V gene: TRBV28
D gene: TRBD1
J gene: TRBJ2-4

CDR3 protein: CASSVRAGAGANVLTF
CDR3 DNA: TGTGCCAGCAGCGTTCGAGCAGGGGCTGGGGCCAACGTCCTGACTTTC
clone size: once
V gene: TRBV9
D gene: -
J gene: TRBJ2-6

CDR3 protein: CASSTPTDRVANEKLFF
CDR3 DNA: TGTGCCAGTAGTACCCCTACGGACAGGGTGGCTAATGAAAAACTGTTTTTT
clone size: once
V gene: TRBV19
D gene: TRBD1
J gene: TRBJ1-4

CDR3 protein: CASGVGDF
CDR3 DNA: TGTGCCAGCGGGGTAGGGGATTTT
clone size: once
V gene: TRBV28
D gene: -
J gene: TRBJ1-3

CDR3 protein: CASSLSTDTQYF
CDR3 DNA: TGTGCCAGCAGCCTAAGCACAGATACGCAGTATTTT
clone size: -
V gene: TRBV7-6
D gene: -
J gene: TRBJ2-3

CDR3 protein: CASSQQSGANVLTF
CDR3 DNA: TGTGCCAGCAGCCAACAGTCTGGGGCCAACGTCCTGACTTTC
clone size: -
V gene: TRBV7-2
D gene: -
J gene: TRBJ2-6